A selection of T cell receptor beta chains follows, all from one sample in a study of shared clonotypes between healthy human individuals. Using immunoSEQ multiplex PCR, the repertoire was profiled, and TCRdb retains in-frame clones only, with some absent. The sample shows around 1.9 million clones, about 94% of them seen only once. The specimen sequenced was naive CD8+ T cells from PBMCs. The receptor source for this set is a man aged 18 to 35 in good health. Some clones in this sample may be carry-over from other donors' samples. The CDR3 runs from the conserved cysteine through the conserved F or W. D genes are given only for firm matches. Size is omitted from some rows. Given values are once, few, many or a class for expanded clones.

cdr3_nt,cdr3_aa,clone_size,v_call,d_call,j_call
TGTGCCAGCAGCACGCAGGGAGCGGAGACCCAGTACTTC,CASSTQGAETQYF,.,TRBV5-5,.,TRBJ2-5
TGTGCCAGCAGTCCCCGGGACTTAAATCAGCCCCAGCATTTT,CASSPRDLNQPQHF,.,TRBV27,.,TRBJ1-5
TGTGCCAGCAGTCGCTCGCCCGCCTTCGAAGCCAAAAACATTCAGTACTTC,CASSRSPAFEAKNIQYF,.,TRBV2,.,TRBJ2-4
TGTGCCAGCGCCTCCCACCCCCACTATGGCTACACCTTC,CASASHPHYGYTF,.,TRBV5-4,.,TRBJ1-2
TGTGCCAGCAGCGTAGGTGCGGGAGAGATCTACGAGCAGTACTTC,CASSVGAGEIYEQYF,.,TRBV9,TRBD2,TRBJ2-7
TGTGCCAGCAGTTACTCGGACGGGGGGAACACTGAAGCTTTCTTT,CASSYSDGGNTEAFF,once,TRBV6-5,.,TRBJ1-1
TGCGCCAGCAGCCAAGATAGGGGGCTACCCTACGAGCAGTACTTC,CASSQDRGLPYEQYF,.,TRBV4-3,TRBD1,TRBJ2-7
TGTGCCAGCAGCCCTTACGGCTCTGGAAACACCATATATTTT,CASSPYGSGNTIYF,.,TRBV5-8,.,TRBJ1-3
TGTGCCAGCAGCCCCCCAACCCCAGAGACCCAGTACTTC,CASSPPTPETQYF,.,TRBV11-2,.,TRBJ2-5
TGTGCCAGCAGCTTAGCAGGGTTGAAGACCCAGTACTTC,CASSLAGLKTQYF,.,TRBV7-8,.,TRBJ2-5
TGCGCCAGCAGCTTGTGGCAGAGCGATGGCTACACCTTC,CASSLWQSDGYTF,.,TRBV5-1,.,TRBJ1-2
TGTGCCAGCTCACCACCGGTCAGATCGAACACTGAAGCTTTCTTT,CASSPPVRSNTEAFF,few,TRBV18,.,TRBJ1-1
TGTGCCAGCAGTGACTTTATGACCGGGGAGCTGTTTTTT,CASSDFMTGELFF,.,TRBV6-4,.,TRBJ2-2
TGTGCCAGCAGTCTAGGGGCGACCTACGAGCAGTACTTC,CASSLGATYEQYF,.,TRBV27,.,TRBJ2-7
TGTGCCAGCAGTGAATTGGTTGGCTATAGCAATCAGCCCCAGCATTTT,CASSELVGYSNQPQHF,.,TRBV6-1,.,TRBJ1-5
TGCGCCAGCAGCCAAGATAGGTGGCAGGGCTACGAGCAGTACTTC,CASSQDRWQGYEQYF,.,TRBV4-1,.,TRBJ2-7
TGTGCCAGCAGTACTAGGACAGGCGAAACCTATGGCTACACCTTC,CASSTRTGETYGYTF,.,TRBV27,TRBD1,TRBJ1-2
TGTGCCAGCAGCTTAAGGGCTAGAGGCAATGAGCAGTTCTTC,CASSLRARGNEQFF,.,TRBV7-9,.,TRBJ2-1
TGTGCCAGCAGTAGAGCTAGGGTGAGAGTGAACACTGAAGCTTTCTTT,CASSRARVRVNTEAFF,once,TRBV2,.,TRBJ1-1
TGTGCCAGCAGCTTAGGGAGAAGCTCCTACGAGCAGTACTTC,CASSLGRSSYEQYF,.,TRBV13,.,TRBJ2-7
TGTGCCAGCAGCCGTGACCGGGGTGCCTACGAGCAGTACTTC,CASSRDRGAYEQYF,.,TRBV7-6,.,TRBJ2-7
TGTGCCAGCAGCTTGGCCGTAGCGGGAGCCTACGAGCAGTACTTC,CASSLAVAGAYEQYF,.,TRBV5-6,TRBD2,TRBJ2-7
TGTGCCTGGAGCGAAAGGAGCGGATTGAACACCGGGGAGCTGTTTTTT,CAWSERSGLNTGELFF,.,TRBV30,.,TRBJ2-2